Each of the 31 T cell receptor beta chains below was sequenced from the same sample in a study of control samples from healthy donors and cancer patients (dated by TCRdb to about 2020). Libraries were constructed by the immunoSEQ multiplex PCR assay. TCRdb limited this immuneACCESS table to in-frame rearrangements with V and J called. A share of clones is missing; checked studies link under half to unresolved V genes, and the rest is unexplained. This sample has over 110,000 clones in its table, and 75% to 90% of those were observed once. Around 9% of the sample is taken by the ten largest. The specimen sequenced was blood. These receptors were collected from a woman in her 30s in good health.

The chain uses TRBV5-4 and TRBJ1-2, with 8 bases aligning to TRBD1. The CDR3 consists of 14 residues. J gave up 4 bases and V 0 bases, and 2 bases lay outside the gene matches. The germline V gene encodes CDR1 SGHNT and CDR2 YYREEE (reference sequence). This CDR3 is CASSLGTGIYGYTF. The CDR3 DNA is TGTGCCAGCAGCTTGGGGACAGGGATCTATGGCTACACCTTC.

This chain uses TRBV7-2 with TRBJ1-2; perhaps TRBD1 as D (6 bases). V gave up 5 bases and J gave up 4 bases, with 14 bases separating them. CDR3 length equals 14 residues. The V gene's germline CDR1 is SGHTA and CDR2 FQGNSA. The CDR3 spells CASSLRDTPYGYTF. The CDR3 DNA reads as TGTGCCAGCAGCCTACGGGACACCCCCTATGGCTACACCTTC.

The count of this clone is one. The rearrangement joins TRBV28 to TRBJ2-7, with 8 bases that match TRBD1. From germline, CDR1 is MDHEN and CDR2 SYDVKM. The CDR3 consists of 13 residues. The trim removed 6 bases at V and 4 bases at J, leaving 5 bases unmatched. The CDR3 DNA follows: TGTGCCAGCAGAGGGGACAGGCTATACGAGCAGTACTTC. Amino acids: CASRGDRLYEQYF.

V gene TRBV5-1 combines with J gene TRBJ1-3, with D tentatively TRBD1 (5 bases). Trimming shortened V by 0 bases and J by 3 bases, and 19 bases separated the two germline ends. The CDR3 consists of 18 residues. The germline CDR1 and CDR2 sequences are SGHRS and YFSETQ. The CDR3 nucleotides are TGCGCCAGCAGCTTGGAGGGGCCGACAGCAGTAGGTGGAAACACCATATATTTT. Translation gives CASSLEGPTAVGGNTIYF.

CDR3 nucleotide sequence: TGTGCCAGCAGCGCAGGACAGCGTCCTACGGAGCAGTACTTC. This encodes CASSAGQRPTEQYF. The chain combines TRBV2 with TRBJ2-7; D might be TRBD1 (6 bases). CDR3 length: 14 amino acids. From germline, CDR1 is SNHLY and CDR2 FYNNEI. V was cut by 6 bases and J by 7 bases, with 19 bases left in between.

The chain employs TRBV6-1 and TRBJ2-1; no reliable D call. Germline CDR1 is MNHNS and CDR2 is SASEGT. There are 14 residues in the CDR3. V lost 2 bases to trimming and J lost 9 bases, with 14 bases between them. Here the CDR3 DNA reads TGTGCCAGCAGTGAATTAGGATTTAAGGGTGAGCAGTTCTTC. Amino acid sequence: CASSELGFKGEQFF.

This clone showed up just a few times. The chain combines TRBV5-1 with TRBJ2-1; TRBD2 aligns across 9 bases. V lost 0 bases and J lost 1; bases outside the gene matches: 2. The CDR3 totals 16 residues. Germline CDR1 SGHRS, CDR2 YFSETQ. The CDR3, as DNA: TGCGCCAGCAGCTTGGTCGGACTAGCGTCCTACAATGAGCAGTTCTTC. Translating it yields CASSLVGLASYNEQFF. The full variable domain, with the rest looked up from reference TRBV5-1 and TRBJ2-1, is KAGVTQTPRYLIKTRGQQVTLSCSPISGHRSVSWYQQTPGQGLQFLFEYFSETQRNKGNFPGRFSGRQFSNSRSEMNVSTLELGDSALYLCASSLVGLASYNEQFFGPGTRLTVL.

This clone showed up just a few times. The V gene is TRBV28, the J gene TRBJ1-4; D unclear. The CDR3 is 11 residues long. V lost 2 bases and J lost 5, with 0 bases in between. Germline loops: CDR1 MDHEN, CDR2 SYDVKM. Here the CDR3 DNA reads TGTGCCAGCAGTTTAAATGAAAAACTGTTTTTT. Translation gives CASSLNEKLFF.

The chain carries TRBV10-3 and TRBJ1-1, with D tentatively TRBD1 (6 bases). Deletions cut 4 bases from V and 8 bases from J, with 14 bases between. This CDR3 is 13 amino acids long. Germline V gene lookup returns CDR1 ENHRY and CDR2 SYGVKD. The DNA of the CDR3 is TGTGCCATCAGTGGGCGGACAGACTCGGAAGCTTTCTTT. Its protein product is CAISGRTDSEAFF.

This sequence joins TRBV10-1 and TRBJ2-5, with D possibly matching TRBD2 (5 bases). Germline-derived CDR1 and CDR2 are WNHNN and SYGVQD (reference sequence). The CDR3 runs to 14 residues. The germline V and J ends were trimmed by 2 bases and 3 bases, with 10 bases remaining between them. CDR3 region: CASSEMDSKETQYF. The CDR3 DNA reads TGCGCCAGCAGTGAGATGGACTCGAAAGAGACCCAGTACTTC.

In this sample, this clone turned up once. J is TRBJ1-2 and V is TRBV7-2; D may be TRBD1 (6 bases). V shed 10 bases and J shed 11 bases, with 14 bases lying between them. Germline V gives CDR1 SGHTA, CDR2 FQGNSA. The CDR3 is 10 residues long. CDR3 amino acids: CATGTLSYTF. The CDR3 region has the DNA TGTGCCACCGGGACACTCAGTTACACCTTC.

The rearrangement joins TRBV19 to TRBJ2-1; the D is unclear. Germline assignment: CDR1 LNHDA and CDR2 SQIVND (reference sequence). The V end was cut by 5 bases, the J end by 0 bases, with 11 bases between. The CDR3 has 15 amino acids. CDR3 sequence reads: CASSVTSSSYNEQFF. CDR3 in DNA: TGTGCCAGTAGTGTAACTTCTAGCTCCTACAATGAGCAGTTCTTC.

The chain links TRBV6-2 or TRBV6-3 to TRBJ2-1; 11 positions match TRBD2. The CDR3 covers 16 residues. The germline gives CDR1 MNHEY, CDR2 SVGEGT. V lost 4 bases to trimming and J lost 2 bases; unmatched junction nucleotides: 4. The CDR3 sequence is CASSFTLAGAYNEQFF. The CDR3 DNA reads TGTGCCAGCAGTTTTACACTAGCGGGGGCCTACAATGAGCAGTTCTTC.

The V gene is TRBV2, the J gene TRBJ2-7, with unresolved D. The CDR3 runs 12 residues. V shed 2 bases and J shed 3 bases, with 5 bases lying between them. The V gene's germline CDR1 is SNHLY and CDR2 FYNNEI. Written as DNA, the CDR3 is TGTGCCAGCAGTGAACGCTACTACGAGCAGTACTTC. Protein: CASSERYYEQYF.

The chain combines TRBV6-5 with TRBJ1-5; D is uncertain. Trimming took 9 bases from V and 1 from J, leaving 13 bases between them. The CDR3 loop spans 14 amino acids. Looked up from germline, CDR1 is MNHEY and CDR2 is SVGAGI. The DNA for the CDR3 is TGTGCCAGTCGTCGGGCGGGGAGCAATCAGCCCCAGCATTTT. Translated, it gives CASRRAGSNQPQHF.

V is TRBV5-1 and J is TRBJ2-1; no clear D. Trimming stripped 4 bases from V and 7 bases from J, with 21 bases between. The CDR3 extends over 16 amino acids. The germline CDR1 and CDR2 sequences are SGHRS and YFSETQ. Here the CDR3 reads CASSANWMQSANEQFF. CDR3 bases: TGCGCCAGCAGCGCTAACTGGATGCAGTCGGCGAATGAGCAGTTCTTC.

The chain uses TRBV6-5 and TRBJ2-1, with 7 bases lining up with TRBD1. Germline V CDR1 and CDR2: MNHEY, SVGAGI. With V trimmed by 7 bases and J by 5 bases, 11 bases remained unmatched. The CDR3 is made up of 15 amino acids. CDR3: CASTQGQPTNNEQFF. The CDR3 region has the DNA TGTGCCAGCACCCAGGGACAGCCAACGAACAATGAGCAGTTCTTC.

The V call is TRBV14, the J call TRBJ2-5; no clear D. The V and J ends lost 4 bases and 5 bases respectively, with 8 bases between them. Germline V gives CDR1 SGHDN, CDR2 FVKESK. The CDR3 has 12 amino acids. Here the CDR3 reads CASSPSTETQYF. The CDR3 nucleotides read TGTGCCAGCAGCCCAAGTACGGAGACCCAGTACTTC.

The V gene is TRBV15, the J gene TRBJ2-2; 13 positions match TRBD2. This CDR3 contains 19 residues. After removal of 3 bases from V and 1 base from J, the junction contained 8 bases not matched to a gene. Germline V gives CDR1 LNHNV, CDR2 YYDKDF (reference sequence). In DNA, the CDR3 is TGTGCCACCAGCAGGGCAGGACTAGCGGGAGTAGGGAACACCGGGGAGCTGTTTTTT. Protein: CATSRAGLAGVGNTGELFF.

This chain links TRBV5-1 with TRBJ2-5; possibly TRBD2 for D (6 bases). Between the trimmed V and J ends, which lost 3 bases and 1 base, there was a span of 13 bases. The CDR3 runs to 15 residues. CDR1 and CDR2 (germline): SGHRS, YFSETQ. CDR3 protein: CASSWATSFQETQYF. In DNA, the CDR3 is TGCGCCAGCAGCTGGGCGACTAGTTTCCAAGAGACCCAGTACTTC.

V gene TRBV5-1 combines with J gene TRBJ2-1, with 14 bases lining up with TRBD2. V shed 0 bases and J 7 bases; nucleotides not matched to a gene: 9. Germline-derived CDR1 and CDR2 are SGHRS and YFSETQ. There are 18 residues in the CDR3. CDR3 DNA sequence: TGCGCCAGCAGCTTGGGAGGGACTAGCGGGAGTAGGGGAAATGAGCAGTTCTTC. Its translation: CASSLGGTSGSRGNEQFF.

This sequence joins TRBV4-2 and TRBJ2-2; D unresolved. Germline loops: CDR1 LGHNA, CDR2 YNFKEQ. With 0 bases removed from V and 2 bases from J, the gap between germline ends came to 7 bases. This CDR3 spans 15 amino acids. The CDR3: CASSQEDLNTGELFF. In nucleotides, the CDR3 is TGTGCCAGCAGCCAAGAGGATCTTAACACCGGGGAGCTGTTTTTT.

This sequence joins TRBV30 and TRBJ1-4, with D possibly being TRBD1 (5 bases). The germline gives CDR1 GTSNPN, CDR2 SVGIG (reference sequence). The CDR3 runs 13 residues. V was pared by 4 bases and J by 8 bases, with 14 bases between. The CDR3 spells CAWKAQGVEKLFF. CDR3 nucleotide sequence: TGTGCCTGGAAGGCCCAGGGTGTCGAAAAACTGTTTTTT.

The chain joins TRBV28 to TRBJ2-3, with 7 bases fitting TRBD2. CDR1 and CDR2 (germline): MDHEN, SYDVKM. This CDR3 region has 15 residues. The V segment lost 8 bases and the J segment 2 bases; nucleotides outside the gene matches: 10. The CDR3 DNA reads TGTGCCAGCGGATGGGCTAGCGGAGTCACAGATACGCAGTATTTT. Translated, it gives CASGWASGVTDTQYF.

The chain employs TRBV9 and TRBJ2-7; TRBD2 might be the D (6 bases). Trimming cost V 0 bases and J 3 bases, with 13 bases left between them. Germline-derived CDR1 and CDR2 are SGDLS and YYNGEE. The CDR3 totals 15 residues. CDR3: CASSVEAGWGYEQYF. The CDR3 nucleotides read TGTGCCAGCAGCGTAGAAGCGGGCTGGGGCTACGAGCAGTACTTC.

This chain uses TRBV11-3 with TRBJ2-1; D is uncertain. The CDR3 totals 11 residues. Trimming left V 6 bases short and J 7 bases short, with 7 bases between. Looked up from germline, CDR1 is SGHNT and CDR2 is YENEEA. In DNA, the CDR3 is TGTGCCAGCAGAGGAGAAAATGAGCAGTTCTTC. It encodes CASRGENEQFF.

The chain combines TRBV9 with TRBJ1-1; a weak D match, TRBD1 (5 bases). V was trimmed by 0 bases and J by 8 bases, leaving 17 bases between them. This CDR3 contains 15 residues. Germline lookup yields CDR1 SGDLS and CDR2 YYNGEE. CDR3 bases: TGTGCCAGCAGCGTAGATCTGACAGACCGGGAGGAAGCTTTCTTT. It encodes CASSVDLTDREEAFF.

This clone was counted a single time. V gene TRBV28 combines with J gene TRBJ1-2; 10 bases fit TRBD1. The CDR3 spans 17 residues. J was trimmed by 6 bases and V by 4 bases; bases with no gene match: 14. Germline V lookup: CDR1 MDHEN, CDR2 SYDVKM. The CDR3 reads CASSSSQKRQGADGYTF. The CDR3 DNA sequence: TGTGCCAGCAGTTCCTCACAGAAAAGACAGGGGGCGGATGGCTACACCTTC.

This sequence joins TRBV7-3 and TRBJ1-2; TRBD1 matches 12 bases. Germline V gives CDR1 SGHTA, CDR2 FQGTGA. With 1 base clipped from V and 8 bases from J, the junction kept 5 bases outside the gene matches. There are 15 residues in the CDR3. The CDR3 region has the DNA TGTGCCAGCAGCTTAATGGGACAGGGGGCTGAGGGCTACACCTTC. Translated: CASSLMGQGAEGYTF.

This clone was recorded once. The gene calls are TRBV5-8 and TRBJ2-4; D perhaps matches TRBD1 (6 bases). Germline CDR1 SGHTS, CDR2 YDEGEE. Trimming took 0 bases from V and 7 from J, leaving 11 bases between them. The CDR3 is 14 amino acids. CDR3 amino acids: CASSLEQGRNIQYF. The CDR3 DNA reads as TGTGCCAGCAGCTTGGAACAGGGTAGGAACATTCAGTACTTC.

This chain links TRBV28 with TRBJ1-2; 10 bases line up with TRBD1. Germline V gene sequence: CDR1 MDHEN, CDR2 SYDVKM. Trimming cost V 8 bases and J 0 bases; bases outside gene matches: 3. This CDR3 is 14 amino acids long. The CDR3 is CASRTGGANYGYTF. The DNA for the CDR3 is TGTGCCAGCCGGACAGGGGGGGCTAACTATGGCTACACCTTC.